Shown below are 27 T cell receptor beta chains from a single sample sequenced in a study of blood T cell repertoires in COVID-19. TCRdb keeps only in-frame clones here, not all; method: immunoSEQ multiplex PCR. The sample carries 130,000 to 150,000 clones, roughly 80% recorded once. Sequencing input: peripheral blood. Receptors originate from a woman over 75 with acute or convalescent COVID-19.

The rearrangement uses TRBV19 and TRBJ2-7; TRBD1 aligns across 11 bases. This CDR3 spans 15 amino acids. Germline CDR1 and CDR2: LNHDA and SQIVND (reference sequence). J was trimmed by 3 bases and V by 4 bases; bases with no gene match: 5. CDR3 loop: CASSRGQGAHYEQYF. DNA of the CDR3: TGTGCCAGTAGTAGAGGACAGGGGGCCCACTACGAGCAGTACTTC.

CDR3 loop: CASSPRGQNNQPQHF. The DNA of the CDR3 is TGTGCCAGCAGCCCAAGGGGACAGAACAATCAGCCCCAGCATTTT. The rearrangement joins TRBV5-5 to TRBJ1-5; TRBD1 matches 7 bases. The CDR3 length is 15 residues. Trimming at V came to 4 bases and at J to 3 bases, leaving 7 bases not matched to a gene. CDR1 and CDR2 (germline): SGHKS, YYEKEE (reference sequence).

The rearrangement uses TRBV19 and TRBJ2-3; D may be TRBD1 (6 bases). V was pared by 5 bases and J by 4 bases, with 10 bases between. CDR1 is LNHDA and CDR2 is SQIVND in the germline V gene (reference sequence). The CDR3 contains 13 residues. The chain's CDR3 is CASSFPGADTQYF. CDR3 in DNA: TGTGCCAGTAGTTTCCCAGGGGCAGATACGCAGTATTTT.

The rearrangement joins TRBV9 to TRBJ1-6; 7 bases are a match to TRBD1. V gave up 0 bases and J gave up 10 bases; unmatched junction bases: 7. Germline V CDR1 and CDR2: SGDLS, YYNGEE. The CDR3 is made up of 15 amino acids. Here the CDR3 DNA reads TGTGCCAGCAGCGTAGGACCGACAGGGCAGTCACCCCTCCACTTT. This translates into CASSVGPTGQSPLHF.

The chain joins TRBV19 to TRBJ2-7; D remains ambiguous. This CDR3 comprises 14 residues. Between the trimmed V and J ends, which lost 3 bases and 2 bases, there was a span of 11 bases. Germline values: CDR1 LNHDA, CDR2 SQIVND (reference sequence). Here the CDR3 DNA reads TGTGCCAGTAGTATGGGCGACACCGCCTACGAGCAGTACTTC. Translation gives CASSMGDTAYEQYF.

The chain joins TRBV1 to TRBJ2-5; the tabulated D call, TRBD1, remains unverified against the DNA. TRBV1 is a pseudogene locus. This CDR3 spans 15 amino acids. The CDR3 spells CTSSQDRRQGQTQYF. The CDR3 DNA reads as TGCACCAGCAGCCAAGATCGAAGGCAGGGCCAGACCCAGTACTTC.

This sequence joins TRBV10-3 and TRBJ1-1; D gene unclear. The length of the CDR3 is 15 residues. Germline V CDR1 and CDR2: ENHRY, SYGVKD. The ends were cut back, 0 bases at V and 0 bases at J, with 8 bases in the middle. CDR3 loop: CAISESSDMNTEAFF. The CDR3 DNA is TGTGCCATCAGTGAGTCCTCAGACATGAACACTGAAGCTTTCTTT.

The chain joins TRBV10-3 to TRBJ1-5; D not certain. Per germline, CDR1 ENHRY and CDR2 SYGVKD. The CDR3 extends over 14 amino acids. Trimming removed 1 base at V and 7 bases at J, with 11 bases between. CDR3 sequence reads: CAISEFAVGQPQHF. Here the CDR3 DNA reads TGTGCCATCAGTGAGTTTGCGGTCGGCCAGCCCCAGCATTTT.

Only one count was recorded for this clone. The chain couples TRBV21-1 to TRBJ1-1. TRBV21-1 is a pseudogene locus. CDR3 length equals 12 residues. CDR3 in amino acids: CASRNGNTEAFF. The DNA of the CDR3 is TGTGCCAGCAGGAACGGGAACACTGAAGCTTTCTTT.

This clone has more than one count but fewer than ten. The gene calls are TRBV18 and TRBJ1-1, with a tentative D call TRBD1 (6 bases). The ends were cut back, 4 bases at V and 4 bases at J, with 16 bases in the middle. CDR1 is KGHSH and CDR2 is LQKENI in the germline V gene. CDR3 length: 15 amino acids. CDR3 bases: TGTGCCAGCTCACACACACAGGGCAAGAGCACTGAAGCTTTCTTT. It is translated as CASSHTQGKSTEAFF.

V is TRBV4-1 and J is TRBJ1-4, with a possible D match to TRBD1 (5 bases). Germline CDR1 MGHRA, CDR2 YSYEKL. The V gene lost 0 bases and the J gene lost 8 bases, with 13 bases spanning the gap. The CDR3 loop spans 15 amino acids. CDR3 sequence (DNA): TGCGCCAGCAGCCAAGAATTGGGGCTGAGGGAAAAACTGTTTTTT. Translation: CASSQELGLREKLFF.

The chain employs TRBV6-5 and TRBJ2-4, with a tentative D call TRBD1 (5 bases). Germline lookup yields CDR1 MNHEY and CDR2 SVGAGI. The CDR3 spans 16 residues. The V end lost 0 bases, the J end lost 6 bases, and 15 bases lay between the germline ends. CDR3 sequence reads: CASSYSRQLTSNIQYF. The CDR3 DNA sequence: TGTGCCAGCAGTTACTCGAGACAGCTCACGTCAAACATTCAGTACTTC.

The chain has TRBV7-9 and TRBJ2-3; TRBD2 agrees at 8 bases. CDR1 SEHNR and CDR2 FQNEAQ come from the germline V gene (reference sequence). This CDR3 has 15 amino acids. The V and J ends lost 4 bases and 3 bases, in that order; junction bases with no gene match: 6. CDR3 protein: CASSSSGGPTDTQYF. CDR3 coding DNA: TGTGCCAGCAGCTCCTCGGGGGGGCCGACAGATACGCAGTATTTT.

The chain combines TRBV5-5 with TRBJ2-7, with TRBD2 as a possible D gene (6 bases). Trimming cost V 1 base and J 3 bases, with 14 bases left between them. Germline CDR1 reads SGHKS; CDR2 reads YYEKEE (reference sequence). This CDR3 is 15 amino acids long. The CDR3 DNA reads as TGTGCCAGCAGCTTGTCCGGGACTGACTACTACGAGCAGTACTTC. Its protein is CASSLSGTDYYEQYF.

This clone turned up a few times. The chain recombines TRBV19 with TRBJ1-6; D gene ambiguous. The V gene's germline CDR1 is LNHDA and CDR2 SQIVND (reference sequence). The CDR3 loop spans 14 amino acids. V was shortened by 5 bases and J by 8 bases, with 13 bases between the two germline ends. DNA of the CDR3: TGTGCCAGTAGTCCCCGGGTCAGAGATTCACCCCTCCACTTT. Translating gives CASSPRVRDSPLHF.

This chain's CDR3 is CASSQGAHNEKLFF. CDR3 sequence (DNA): TGTGCCAGCTCACAGGGGGCTCATAATGAAAAACTGTTTTTT. The chain couples TRBV18 to TRBJ1-4, with 7 positions matching TRBD1. The CDR3 runs to 14 residues. Losses at the gene ends were 4 bases for V and 4 bases for J; bases not matched to a gene: 3. Germline assignment: CDR1 KGHSH and CDR2 LQKENI.

The genes are TRBV5-1 and TRBJ1-4, with a weak D call TRBD1 (5 bases). CDR3 length: 18 amino acids. With 5 bases removed from V and 0 bases from J, the gap between germline ends came to 20 bases. Germline V lookup: CDR1 SGHRS, CDR2 YFSETQ. CDR3 bases: TGCGCCAGCAGGGGTACTCCAGGGAACATACCAACTAATGAAAAACTGTTTTTT. This sequence encodes CASRGTPGNIPTNEKLFF.

The chain combines TRBV7-3 with TRBJ2-5, with D uncertain. CDR1 and CDR2 (germline): SGHTA, FQGTGA. Trimming cost V 1 base and J 9 bases, with 12 bases left between them. The CDR3 runs to 13 residues. The CDR3 DNA is TGTGCCAGCAGCTTAAATATCGGTCTCGCCCAGTACTTC. Translating it yields CASSLNIGLAQYF.

The gene calls are TRBV7-9 and TRBJ1-1; TRBD1 matches 9 bases. Looked up from germline, CDR1 is SEHNR and CDR2 is FQNEAQ (reference sequence). The CDR3 is 13 amino acids. Trimming cost V 5 bases and J 9 bases; bases outside gene matches: 7. The CDR3 nucleotides are TGTGCCAGCAGCCTATGGGACAGGGAGAAAGCTTTCTTT. This translates into CASSLWDREKAFF. Variable domain in full (rest from reference TRBV7-9 and TRBJ1-1): DTGVSQNPRHKITKRGQNVTFRCDPISEHNRLYWYRQTLGQGPEFLTYFQNEAQLEKSRLLSDRFSAERPKGSFSTLEIQRTEQGDSAMYLCASSLWDREKAFFGQGTRLTVV.

This rearrangement joins TRBV14 to TRBJ2-3; D uncertain. The CDR3 covers 11 residues. Germline lookup yields CDR1 SGHDN and CDR2 FVKESK. V dropped 3 bases and J dropped 4 bases, with 2 bases sitting between them. CDR3 in DNA: TGTGCCAGCAGCCACGCAGATACGCAGTATTTT. Translating gives CASSHADTQYF.

V usage is TRBV7-9 and J usage is TRBJ1-5; TRBD1 matches 9 bases. Germline values: CDR1 SEHNR, CDR2 FQNEAQ (reference sequence). The V and J ends lost 5 bases and 5 bases, in that order; junction bases with no gene match: 10. The CDR3 sequence is 16 residues long. The CDR3 DNA sequence: TGTGCCAGCAGCCAAAACAGGGGGCTTGGGGATCAGCCCCAGCATTTT. This codes for CASSQNRGLGDQPQHF.

The rearrangement uses TRBV6-5 and TRBJ1-2; D may be TRBD1 (6 bases). From germline, CDR1 is MNHEY and CDR2 SVGAGI. The V gene lost 7 bases and the J gene lost 7 bases, with 19 bases spanning the gap. This CDR3 contains 14 residues. The CDR3 DNA sequence: TGTGCCAGCACCGCTACAGGGTCCCCTAGTGGCTACACCTTC. This encodes CASTATGSPSGYTF.

The V and J genes are TRBV2 and TRBJ2-5; the match to TRBD1 covers 7 bases. V lost 5 bases, J lost 4 bases, and 10 bases stayed unmatched. The CDR3 runs 15 residues. Germline values: CDR1 SNHLY, CDR2 FYNNEI. The CDR3 loop reads CASSPTGQELETQYF. DNA for the CDR3: TGTGCCAGCAGTCCGACCGGACAGGAACTAGAGACCCAGTACTTC. Full variable domain (rest looked up from reference TRBV2 and TRBJ2-5): EPEVTQTPSHQVTQMGQEVILRCVPISNHLYFYWYRQILGQKVEFLVSFYNNEISEKSEIFDDQFSVERPDGSNFTLKIRSTKLEDSAMYFCASSPTGQELETQYFGPGTRLLVL.

The genes are TRBV2 and TRBJ1-1; D possibly corresponds to TRBD1 (6 bases). The V and J ends lost 6 bases and 4 bases respectively, with 18 bases between them. From germline, CDR1 is SNHLY and CDR2 FYNNEI. The CDR3 has 15 amino acids. CDR3 residues: CASSASKTGSTEAFF. Written as DNA, the CDR3 is TGTGCCAGCAGCGCCTCCAAAACAGGGTCCACTGAAGCTTTCTTT.

The chain combines TRBV6-5 with TRBJ1-1; possible D gene TRBD1, 5 bases. Germline V CDR1 and CDR2: MNHEY, SVGAGI. Between the trimmed V and J ends, which lost 8 bases and 5 bases, there was a span of 12 bases. The CDR3 has 12 amino acids. The CDR3 nucleotides read TGTGCCAGCCCACGGGAGGGGACTGAAGCTTTCTTT. It translates to CASPREGTEAFF.

The chain carries TRBV29-1 and TRBJ1-2; 8 positions match TRBD1. V trimming: 7 bases; J trimming: 2 bases; junction bases outside the gene matches: 6. Per germline, CDR1 SQVTM and CDR2 ANQGSEA. The CDR3 sequence is 13 residues long. CDR3: CSAMDRANYGYTF. CDR3 bases: TGCAGCGCCATGGACAGGGCAAACTATGGCTACACCTTC.

CDR3 DNA: TGTGCCAGCAGCTGGACAGAGGGGGAAAAACTGTTTTTT. Translated: CASSWTEGEKLFF. The rearrangement uses TRBV7-8 and TRBJ1-4, with D perhaps TRBD1 (6 bases). This CDR3 comprises 13 residues. Germline assignment: CDR1 SGHVS and CDR2 FQNEAQ. V was shortened by 4 bases and J by 8 bases, with 11 bases between the two germline ends. Supplemented by reference TRBV7-8 and TRBJ1-4, the full variable domain reads GAGVSQSPRYKVAKRGQDVALRCDPISGHVSLFWYQQALGQGPEFLTYFQNEAQLDKSGLPSDRFFAERPEGSVSTLKIQRTQQEDSAVYLCASSWTEGEKLFFGSGTQLSVL.